This paragraph covers one TCR beta chain sequence. This record comes from a study of cytomegalovirus exposure and HLA in healthy donors. Study information: The same platform used for the 666 first-cohort repertoires was also used for the 100 to 150 validation repertoires, as a later analysis reported.

The CDR3 has 14 amino acids. Germline assignment: CDR1 SGHTA and CDR2 FQGNSA. V was cut by 1 base and J by 6 bases, with 13 bases left in between. Measured with immunoSEQ multiplex PCR; TCRdb has only the in-frame clones, and not every one. The sample yields roughly 63,000 clones, around 90% seen once. The clonotype comes from a young woman in good health and CMV-seronegative. Sequenced: PBMCs. The rearrangement links TRBV7-2 to TRBJ2-7; D remains ambiguous. CDR3 coding DNA: TGTGCCAGCAGCTTAGGATTCTATCACTCCGAGCAGTACTTC. As protein: CASSLGFYHSEQYF.